This record concerns one TCR beta chain sequence. Its antigen is currently unknown. The data originate from a study of T cell responses to AZD1222 COVID-19 vaccine. Clones were read by immunoSEQ multiplex PCR, and TCRdb kept only the in-frame ones, dropping some. This table holds 70,000 to 80,000 clones, 80% found once. Germline V CDR1 and CDR2: MNHEY, SVGEGT. Trimming left V 2 bases short and J 6 bases short, with 11 bases between. The CDR3 covers 13 residues. Overall study findings and caveats: Spike was spanned by vaccine-associated CD4 TCRs, with dominance at 160-218 and 743-854. Nearly half of spike-specific TCRs reportedly go after variant regions that carry no mutations. Seropositive AZD1222 recipients at baseline numbered only 6 or 7.

This rearrangement joins TRBV6-2 or TRBV6-3 to TRBJ2-7; possible D gene TRBD2, 5 bases. This receptor was identified in an adult who received the AZD1222 COVID-19 vaccine. This specimen was peripheral blood, taken 28 days after the second AZD1222 dose. CDR3 loop: CASSYHSESEQYF. The DNA of the CDR3 is TGTGCCAGCAGTTACCATAGCGAGAGCGAGCAGTACTTC.